A single sample gave rise to the 25 T cell receptor beta chains below, sequenced in a study of control samples from healthy donors and cancer patients. This table comes from immunoSEQ multiplex PCR, and its TCRdb copy is limited to in-frame clones, with some not included. Of 110,000 to 150,000 clones in the sample, approximately 94% were seen once. The source material was blood. The receptors here all came from a man between 35 and 55 years old in good health.

This chain uses TRBV19 with TRBJ1-2; TRBD1 matches 8 bases. This CDR3 is 15 amino acids long. The V and J ends lost 6 bases and 10 bases, in that order; junction bases with no gene match: 16. Germline lookup yields CDR1 LNHDA and CDR2 SQIVND (reference sequence). The CDR3 reads CASRITGGAFEAYTF. The CDR3 DNA reads as TGTGCCAGTAGGATTACAGGGGGGGCTTTTGAAGCCTACACCTTC.

The gene calls are TRBV5-6 and TRBJ2-2, with 9 bases matching TRBD2. The junction had 3 bases not matched to a gene; V was cut back by 0 bases and J by 3 bases. This CDR3 spans 16 amino acids. Looked up from germline, CDR1 is SGHDT and CDR2 is YYEEEE. CDR3 amino acids: CASSLALAGYTGELFF. CDR3 coding DNA: TGTGCCAGCAGCTTGGCTCTAGCGGGGTACACCGGGGAGCTGTTTTTT. The whole variable domain, remainder taken from reference TRBV5-6 and TRBJ2-2, is DAGVTQSPTHLIKTRGQQVTLRCSPKSGHDTVSWYQQALGQGPQFIFQYYEEEERQRGNFPDRFSGHQFPNYSSELNVNALLLGDSALYLCASSLALAGYTGELFFGEGSRLTVL.

This clone was seen only once. The V and J genes are TRBV9 and TRBJ2-3; 8 bases map to TRBD2. Germline values: CDR1 SGDLS, CDR2 YYNGEE. Trimming at V came to 4 bases and at J to 0 bases, leaving 4 bases not matched to a gene. The CDR3 has 15 amino acids. CDR3 residues: CASSTSGSSTDTQYF. The CDR3 DNA follows: TGTGCCAGCAGCACTAGCGGTTCTAGCACAGATACGCAGTATTTT.

J is TRBJ2-7 and V is TRBV7-9, with D possibly being TRBD2 (6 bases). The length of the CDR3 is 12 residues. Trimming removed 3 bases from V and 6 bases from J, with 9 bases in between. Germline CDR1 is SEHNR and CDR2 is FQNEAQ (reference sequence). CDR3 sequence reads: CASSFPGGEQYF. The CDR3 coding sequence is TGTGCCAGCAGCTTCCCCGGGGGCGAGCAGTACTTC. The full variable domain, its missing parts supplied by reference TRBV7-9 and TRBJ2-7, is DTGVSQNPRHKITKRGQNVTFRCDPISEHNRLYWYRQTLGQGPEFLTYFQNEAQLEKSRLLSDRFSAERPKGSFSTLEIQRTEQGDSAMYLCASSFPGGEQYFGPGTRLTVT.

V usage is TRBV6-5 and J usage is TRBJ1-6; D perhaps matches TRBD1 (6 bases). The CDR3 runs to 15 residues. Germline V gene sequence: CDR1 MNHEY, CDR2 SVGAGI. The V and J ends lost 6 bases and 8 bases respectively, with 17 bases between them. The CDR3 spells CASSSWTVHDSPLHF. The CDR3, as DNA: TGTGCCAGCAGCTCCTGGACAGTCCACGATTCACCCCTCCACTTT.

The V call is TRBV12-3 or TRBV12-4, the J call TRBJ1-2; D gene ambiguous. The V end lost 3 bases, the J end lost 11 bases, and 13 bases lay between the germline ends. This CDR3 region has 12 residues. For the CDR3, the DNA is TGTGCCAGCAGTTTCGGGGAAATGAGATACACCTTC. Amino acids: CASSFGEMRYTF.

This clone was detected only once. The rearrangement links TRBV24-1 to TRBJ2-3; the D call may be TRBD1 or TRBD2 (6 bases each). The CDR3 is 15 amino acids. CDR1 is KGHDR, CDR2 SFDVKD, per germline. V shed 2 bases and J shed 1 base, with 9 bases lying between them. In DNA form, the CDR3 reads TGTGCCACCAGTGATTCGGGGGCGGGCACAGATACGCAGTATTTT. This codes for CATSDSGAGTDTQYF.

The CDR3 region has the DNA TGTGCCAGTAGTTCCGGACAGGGGGCGAACACCGGGGAGCTGTTTTTT. This sequence encodes CASSSGQGANTGELFF. The V gene is TRBV19, the J gene TRBJ2-2; 10 positions match TRBD1. Germline V CDR1 and CDR2: LNHDA, SQIVND (reference sequence). The CDR3 is 16 residues long. V lost 5 bases, J lost 0 bases, and 3 bases stayed unmatched.

The chain has TRBV11-2 and TRBJ1-2; tentative D call: TRBD1 (5 bases). The CDR3 runs to 19 residues. CDR1 SGHAT and CDR2 FQNNGV come from the germline V gene. Trimming took off 5 bases at V and 2 bases at J, with 27 bases between the two ends. The CDR3 protein is CASSPIRRDSSSLNYGYTF. The CDR3, as DNA: TGTGCCAGCAGCCCAATTCGACGGGACTCATCTTCGTTGAACTATGGCTACACCTTC.

The chain employs TRBV28 and TRBJ2-7, with D perhaps assigned TRBD1 or TRBD2 (5 bases each). CDR3 length: 15 residues. V gave up 6 bases and J gave up 2 bases, with 17 bases separating them. Germline loops: CDR1 MDHEN, CDR2 SYDVKM. The CDR3: CASSGDPRTPYEQYF. CDR3 nucleotides: TGTGCCAGCAGCGGGGACCCAAGAACCCCCTACGAGCAGTACTTC.

The chain couples TRBV9 to TRBJ2-2; TRBD1 matches 8 bases. The junction had 10 bases not matched to a gene; V was cut back by 3 bases and J by 6 bases. This CDR3 has 16 amino acids. From germline, CDR1 is SGDLS and CDR2 YYNGEE. The CDR3 nucleotides are TGTGCCAGCAGCGACAGAAGGACAGGGATATCCGGGGAGCTGTTTTTT. Translated, it gives CASSDRRTGISGELFF.

About this clone: Other DNA sequences in the sample encode the same CDR3. The chain couples TRBV18 to TRBJ2-7, with 8 positions matching TRBD2. Germline CDR1 and CDR2: KGHSH and LQKENI. This CDR3 has 14 residues. V lost 3 bases to trimming and J lost 2 bases; unmatched junction nucleotides: 3. The CDR3 sequence: CASSPGTSTYEQYF. The DNA of the CDR3 is TGTGCCAGCTCACCCGGGACTAGTACCTACGAGCAGTACTTC.

The chain links TRBV11-1 to TRBJ1-2; the D gene is possibly TRBD1 (5 bases). CDR1 is SGHAT, CDR2 FQDESV, per germline (reference sequence). There are 15 residues in the CDR3. Trimming shortened V by 2 bases and J by 4 bases, and 14 bases separated the two germline ends. The CDR3 nucleotides are TGTGCCAGCAGCTTACCATCAGGGACCAGCTATGGCTACACCTTC. It codes for CASSLPSGTSYGYTF.

This clone was detected once. V is TRBV27 and J is TRBJ1-2; no firm D call. Trimming stripped 6 bases from V and 2 bases from J, with 10 bases between. CDR3 length equals 13 residues. Germline V CDR1 and CDR2: MNHEY, SMNVEV (reference sequence). The CDR3 reads CASSSRENYGYTF. In DNA, the CDR3 is TGTGCCAGCAGCTCTCGCGAGAACTATGGCTACACCTTC.

The rearrangement uses TRBV5-4 and TRBJ1-1, with D possibly being TRBD1 (6 bases). The CDR3 extends over 14 amino acids. V lost 2 bases to trimming and J lost 1 base, with 9 bases between them. CDR1 SGHNT and CDR2 YYREEE come from the germline V gene (reference sequence). The DNA for the CDR3 is TGTGCCAGCAGCTTACCGGGACAGAACACTGAAGCTTTCTTT. Protein sequence: CASSLPGQNTEAFF.

The gene calls are TRBV28 and TRBJ1-3; no clear D. The V end was cut by 8 bases, the J end by 0 bases, with 5 bases between. Germline CDR1 reads MDHEN; CDR2 reads SYDVKM. CDR3 size: 12 residues. CDR3 protein: CASSISGNTIYF. The CDR3 bases are TGTGCCAGCTCTATCTCTGGAAACACCATATATTTT.

This clone showed up just once. The chain links TRBV9 to TRBJ1-3; unclear D gene. From germline, CDR1 is SGDLS and CDR2 YYNGEE. The V gene lost 3 bases and the J gene lost 4 bases, with 17 bases spanning the gap. CDR3 length: 16 residues. The chain's CDR3 is CASSGEGGVGGNTIYF. The CDR3 DNA follows: TGTGCCAGCAGCGGTGAAGGCGGGGTGGGCGGAAACACCATATATTTT.

This clone was seen once. The rearrangement uses TRBV4-2 and TRBJ1-5; unclear D gene. CDR3 length: 18 amino acids. Germline CDR1 reads LGHNA; CDR2 reads YNFKEQ. V shed 0 bases and J shed 0 bases, with 15 bases lying between them. The CDR3 sequence: CASSQDPQESNSNQPQHF. CDR3 sequence (DNA): TGTGCCAGCAGCCAAGATCCCCAGGAATCTAATAGCAATCAGCCCCAGCATTTT.

J is TRBJ1-1 and V is TRBV6-1, with a tentative D call TRBD1 (6 bases). The CDR3 extends over 14 amino acids. CDR1 MNHNS and CDR2 SASEGT come from the germline V gene. Trimming pared 2 bases from V and 3 bases from J, leaving 10 bases between. The CDR3 region has the DNA TGTGCCAGCAGTGAAAGGACAGCCTACACTGAAGCTTTCTTT. Protein product: CASSERTAYTEAFF.

V usage is TRBV4-1 and J usage is TRBJ2-7, with 9 positions matching TRBD2. The CDR3 contains 17 residues. Losses at the gene ends were 4 bases for V and 1 base for J; bases not matched to a gene: 11. Germline V CDR1 and CDR2: MGHRA, YSYEKL. This CDR3 reads CASSRILTSGVSYEQYF. The DNA for the CDR3 is TGCGCCAGCAGCCGCATCTTGACTAGCGGTGTTTCCTACGAGCAGTACTTC.

This chain uses TRBV19 with TRBJ2-5; D possibly corresponds to TRBD2 (6 bases). Per the germline V gene, CDR1 is LNHDA and CDR2 is SQIVND (reference sequence). This CDR3 has 15 residues. V lost 1 base, J lost 5 bases, and 14 bases lay in between. Here the CDR3 DNA reads TGTGCCAGTAGTATAGGGTATCGGAGGGCCGAGACCCAGTACTTC. This sequence encodes CASSIGYRRAETQYF.

This chain connects TRBV24-1 to TRBJ2-7, with 8 bases identical to TRBD2. Germline-derived CDR1 and CDR2 are KGHDR and SFDVKD. V was clipped by 4 bases and J by 1 base; unmatched bases: 8. The CDR3 contains 16 residues. The CDR3 loop reads CATSDPTSAGSYEQYF. Here the CDR3 DNA reads TGTGCCACCAGTGACCCGACTAGCGCCGGTTCCTACGAGCAGTACTTC.

The CDR3 nucleotides read TGTGCCAGCAGTGACCCTGGGCCCAGCTTCTACACCTTC. Translating gives CASSDPGPSFYTF. The V and J genes are TRBV2 and TRBJ1-2; D call uncertain. This CDR3 has 13 residues. Germline CDR1 and CDR2: SNHLY and FYNNEI. V lost 3 bases to trimming and J lost 10 bases, with 15 bases between them.

The chain combines TRBV24-1 with TRBJ2-3; the D is unclear. CDR1 KGHDR and CDR2 SFDVKD come from the germline V gene. The CDR3 runs to 16 residues. V was pared by 1 base and J by 2 bases, with 12 bases between. CDR3 sequence reads: CATSDFKASYTDTQYF. The CDR3 region has the DNA TGTGCCACCAGTGATTTTAAGGCTTCGTACACAGATACGCAGTATTTT.

J is TRBJ2-7 and V is TRBV5-1; 11 bases align to TRBD1. Germline V gene lookup returns CDR1 SGHRS and CDR2 YFSETQ. The CDR3 length is 17 residues. The V gene end was trimmed by 4 bases and the J gene end by 6 bases; junction bases not matched to a gene: 15. CDR3 sequence (DNA): TGCGCCAGCAGCCTCGCCCCCGCGGACAGGGGGCTTATCGAGCAGTACTTC. Translated, it gives CASSLAPADRGLIEQYF.